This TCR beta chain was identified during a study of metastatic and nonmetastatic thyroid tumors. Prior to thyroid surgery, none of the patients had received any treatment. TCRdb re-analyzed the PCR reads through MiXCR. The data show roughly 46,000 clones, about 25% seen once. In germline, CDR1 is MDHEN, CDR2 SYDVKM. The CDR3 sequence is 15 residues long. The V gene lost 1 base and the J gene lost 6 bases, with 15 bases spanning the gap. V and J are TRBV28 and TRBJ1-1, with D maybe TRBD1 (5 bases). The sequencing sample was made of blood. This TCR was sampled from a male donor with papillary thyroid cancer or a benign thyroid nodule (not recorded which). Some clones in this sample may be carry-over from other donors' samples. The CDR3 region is CASSLFQGYVPEAFF. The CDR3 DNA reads TGTGCCAGCAGTTTATTTCAGGGATACGTGCCTGAAGCTTTCTTT.